The 7 T cell receptor beta chains below were found in one sample sequenced in a study of CD8+ T cells in alopecia areata. Investigators isolated RNA and reverse transcribed it into cDNA to act as the sequencing template. Here immunoSEQ multiplex PCR was the method, and the copy in TCRdb shows in-frame clones only, minus some. The sample consists of about 140,000 clones, about 59% of them appearing once. The treatment is: oral pan-JAK inhibitor, 5-10 mg twice daily. The sample was CD8+ T cells sorted from blood, taken at week 4, from a patient treated with tofacitinib. These receptors were collected from a human donor with alopecia areata.

This sequence joins TRBV4-1 and TRBJ1-5, with TRBD1 as a possible D gene (6 bases). The CDR3 length is 18 residues. V lost 0 bases to trimming and J lost 4 bases, with 19 bases between them. Germline CDR1 reads MGHRA; CDR2 reads YSYEKL. The CDR3 DNA is TGCGCCAGCAGCCAAGATCTCTCCCCGACAGGACTTAATCAGCCCCAGCATTTT. It specifies CASSQDLSPTGLNQPQHF.

The chain joins TRBV29-1 to TRBJ1-2; TRBD1 matches at 7 bases. The CDR3 length is 15 residues. Germline assignment: CDR1 SQVTM and CDR2 ANQGSEA. Trimming removed 4 bases from V and 1 base from J; junction bases left unmatched: 9. This CDR3 is CSVGDDRDFNYGYTF. The CDR3 DNA sequence: TGCAGCGTTGGTGACGACAGGGACTTTAACTATGGCTACACCTTC.

This clone came up a few times. The chain combines TRBV5-6 with TRBJ2-2; TRBD2 agrees at 8 bases. After removal of 4 bases from V and 4 bases from J, the junction contained 12 bases not matched to a gene. This CDR3 contains 17 residues. Germline CDR1 SGHDT, CDR2 YYEEEE. In DNA, the CDR3 is TGTGCCAGCAGCCCACTGGGCGAGCGGGGGACCACCGGGGAGCTGTTTTTT. Residues: CASSPLGERGTTGELFF.

The rearrangement uses TRBV4-1 and TRBJ1-1; no firm D call. The germline V and J ends were trimmed by 2 bases and 0 bases, with 7 bases remaining between them. The CDR3 is made up of 14 amino acids. Germline CDR1 reads MGHRA; CDR2 reads YSYEKL. The DNA for the CDR3 is TGCGCCAGCAGCCAACCGACCATGAACACTGAAGCTTTCTTT. It yields the protein CASSQPTMNTEAFF.

This clone was seen more than once but under ten times. The chain has TRBV6-5 and TRBJ1-2, with D possibly matching TRBD1 (6 bases). The CDR3 runs to 15 residues. Trimming removed 0 bases from V and 3 bases from J, with 11 bases in between. The germline CDR1 and CDR2 sequences are MNHEY and SVGAGI. This CDR3 reads CASSYSAGVDYGYTF. DNA of the CDR3: TGTGCCAGCAGTTACTCGGCAGGGGTGGACTATGGCTACACCTTC.

V usage is TRBV27 and J usage is TRBJ2-2; no clear D. V gave up 3 bases and J gave up 5 bases, with 7 bases separating them. There are 13 residues in the CDR3. CDR1 is MNHEY and CDR2 is SMNVEV in the germline V gene (reference sequence). The CDR3 reads CASSLVRTGELFF. The CDR3 DNA reads TGTGCCAGCAGTTTGGTCCGAACCGGGGAGCTGTTTTTT.

The chain carries TRBV19 and TRBJ2-5; D unclear. Trimming removed 0 bases from V and 3 bases from J, with 5 bases in between. This CDR3 is 13 amino acids long. Germline V gene lookup returns CDR1 LNHDA and CDR2 SQIVND (reference sequence). CDR3: CASSIDWEETQYF. CDR3 DNA: TGTGCCAGTAGTATAGATTGGGAAGAGACCCAGTACTTC.